The present entry profiles one T cell receptor (beta chain) with its context. One junction end does not reproduce the germline sequence, and a read error may be involved. The CDR3 spans 15 residues. From germline, CDR1 is SGHTA and CDR2 FQGTGA. Per the study methods: Amplification of reference gene primers provided the estimated nucleated cell counts. The assay was immunoSEQ multiplex PCR, and TCRdb's table has in-frame clones only and misses some. Clone size and the V and J calls come from that table; the DNA yielded D and trimming. Counted here are some 190,000 clones, approximately 77% occurring once; the ten biggest clones make up about 10%. These data originate in a study of blood T cell repertoires in COVID-19. Study background: Acute-phase and convalescent COVID-19 samples originated in the United States, Italy and Spain.

J is TRBJ1-2 and V is TRBV7-3; TRBD1 agrees at 7 bases. The clonotype was recovered from an elderly woman with active or convalescent COVID-19. The sample taken for sequencing was peripheral blood. The CDR3 nucleotides read TGTGCCAGCAGGTTAAACCCCGGGACAGTCTATGGCTACACCTTC. Translating it yields CASRLNPGTVYGYTF. Supplemented by reference TRBV7-3 and TRBJ1-2, the full variable domain reads GAGVSQTPSNKVTEKGKYVELRCDPISGHTALYWYRQSLGQGPEFLIYFQGTGAADDSGLPNDRFFAVRPEGSVSTLKIQRTERGDSAVYLCASRLNPGTVYGYTFGSGTRLTVV.